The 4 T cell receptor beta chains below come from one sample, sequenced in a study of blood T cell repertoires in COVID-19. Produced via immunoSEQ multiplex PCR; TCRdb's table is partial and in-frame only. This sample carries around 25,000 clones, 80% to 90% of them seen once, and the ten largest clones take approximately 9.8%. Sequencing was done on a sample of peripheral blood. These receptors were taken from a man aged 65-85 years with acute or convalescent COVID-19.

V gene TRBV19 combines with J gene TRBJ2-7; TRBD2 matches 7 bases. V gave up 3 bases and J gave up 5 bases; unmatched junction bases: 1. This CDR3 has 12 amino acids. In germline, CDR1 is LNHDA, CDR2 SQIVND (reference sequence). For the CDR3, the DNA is TGTGCCAGTAGTATGGGAGGGAACGAGCAGTACTTC. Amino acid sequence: CASSMGGNEQYF.

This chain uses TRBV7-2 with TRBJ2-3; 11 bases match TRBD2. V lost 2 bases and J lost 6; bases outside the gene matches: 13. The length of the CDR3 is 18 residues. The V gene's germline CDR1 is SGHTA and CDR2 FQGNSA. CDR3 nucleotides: TGTGCCAGCAGCTTAAACTTCCTAGCGGGGGGCCAGGCGGATACGCAGTATTTT. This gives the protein CASSLNFLAGGQADTQYF.

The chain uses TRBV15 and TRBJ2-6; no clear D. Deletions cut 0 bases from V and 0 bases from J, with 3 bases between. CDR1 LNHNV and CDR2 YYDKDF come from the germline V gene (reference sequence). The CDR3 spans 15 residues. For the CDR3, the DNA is TGTGCCACCAGCAGAGACCACTCTGGGGCCAACGTCCTGACTTTC. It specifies CATSRDHSGANVLTF.

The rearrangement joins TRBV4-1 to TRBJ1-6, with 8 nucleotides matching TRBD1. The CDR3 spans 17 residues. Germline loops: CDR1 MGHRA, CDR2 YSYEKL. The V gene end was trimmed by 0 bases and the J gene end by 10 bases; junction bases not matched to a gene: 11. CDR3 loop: CASSQDAKATGVSPLHF. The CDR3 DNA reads TGCGCCAGCAGCCAAGATGCTAAGGCGACAGGGGTATCACCCCTCCACTTT.